Following are 8 T cell receptor beta chains from one sample sequenced in a study of low-dose radiotherapy and immunotherapy resistance in tumors. Regarding time point: after trial treatment. Treatment: LDRT plus nivolumab, ipilimumab, low-dose cyclophosphamide and aspirin (RACIN trial). TRAV- and TRBV-specific primers were used for first-strand cDNA, which covered alpha and beta chains. The TCRs were subjected to amplification over about 20 PCR cycles employing a constant-region primer in conjunction with a V-primer adapter. TCRdb ran MiXCR on the reads and lists one entry per CDR3 protein. Of under 95,000 distinct CDR3 sequences listed, less than 20% are singletons. Sequencing used PBMCs, obtained after low-dose radiotherapy plus immunotherapy. The receptors stem from a male donor with prostate cancer.

This clonotype came up many times. V and J are TRBV30 and TRBJ1-1; weak D call: TRBD1 (5 bases). Germline CDR1 is GTSNPN and CDR2 is SVGIG (reference sequence). The CDR3 extends over 11 amino acids. V dropped 7 bases and J dropped 7 bases, with 13 bases sitting between them. The CDR3 DNA sequence: TGTGCCTCCCACCGACAGCTTGAAGCTTTCTTT. Translated, it gives CASHRQLEAFF.

There are many counts of this clonotype. The chain links TRBV7-3 to TRBJ2-2; D uncertain. Germline V gene sequence: CDR1 SGHTA, CDR2 FQGTGA. This CDR3 has 15 amino acids. Trimming pared 4 bases from V and 1 base from J, leaving 10 bases between. The CDR3 is CASSSPERNTGELFF. Written as DNA, the CDR3 is TGTGCCAGCAGCTCCCCGGAGCGGAACACCGGGGAGCTGTTTTTT.

This clonotype was recorded only once. The V call is TRBV6-2 or TRBV6-3, the J call TRBJ1-2, with a possible D match to TRBD1 (5 bases). Trimming removed 6 bases at V and 3 bases at J, with 11 bases between. Looked up from germline, CDR1 is MNHEY and CDR2 is SVGEGT. CDR3 length: 13 residues. The CDR3 nucleotides read TGTGCCAGCAGCCGGGACGGACACTATGGCTACACCTTC. Its translation is CASSRDGHYGYTF.

This clonotype has a count of ten or more. This chain's CDR3 is CASSYTGRRTEAFF. The CDR3 nucleotides are TGTGCCAGCAGTTATACAGGGCGGCGTACTGAAGCTTTCTTT. This chain uses TRBV6-5 with TRBJ1-1; a weak D match, TRBD1 (6 bases). The V gene's germline CDR1 is MNHEY and CDR2 SVGAGI. The CDR3 has 14 residues. V shed 3 bases and J shed 5 bases, with 13 bases lying between them.

In regard to this clonotype: One base separates it from a far larger clone, so it is likely a read error. Here the CDR3 reads CARSPPWAGSSYNEQYF. In nucleotides, the CDR3 is TGTGCCAGAAGCCCCCCTTGGGCAGGGAGCTCCTACAATGAGCAGTACTTC. The rearrangement links TRBV5-3 to TRBJ2-7; D is perhaps TRBD1 or TRBD2 (5 bases each). TRBV5-3 is an open reading frame, and its role is uncertain. Between the trimmed V and J ends, which lost 4 bases and 7 bases, there was a span of 27 bases. This CDR3 has 17 residues.

There are many counts of this clonotype. The CDR3 here is CASSPPNGLNYEQYF. The CDR3 DNA follows: TGTGCCAGCAGCCCGCCGAACGGATTAAACTACGAGCAGTACTTC. This chain uses TRBV7-2 with TRBJ2-7; D gene uncertain. The CDR3 spans 15 residues. V lost 5 bases to trimming and J lost 3 bases, with 17 bases between them. Germline V gene lookup returns CDR1 SGHTA and CDR2 FQGNSA.

This clonotype was detected many times. The chain is built from TRBV12-3 or TRBV12-4 and TRBJ1-2; D remains ambiguous. V was trimmed by 1 base and J by 5 bases, leaving 5 bases between them. The CDR3 runs 12 residues. Here the CDR3 reads CASSLGEYGYTF. DNA of the CDR3: TGTGCCAGCAGTTTAGGGGAGTATGGCTACACCTTC.

This clonotype was picked up many times. The rearrangement joins TRBV5-6 to TRBJ2-2, with D maybe TRBD1 (5 bases). Germline V gives CDR1 SGHDT, CDR2 YYEEEE. V was trimmed by 4 bases and J by 4 bases, leaving 11 bases between them. The CDR3 extends over 14 amino acids. CDR3 DNA sequence: TGTGCCAGCAGCACGACAGAACTCACCGGGGAGCTGTTTTTT. Amino acid sequence: CASSTTELTGELFF.